A single sample gave rise to the 8 T cell receptor beta chains below, sequenced in a study of blood T cells in healthy people across ages. The authors ran a second PCR of about 6 to 11 cycles using a sample-barcoded 5' primer and a J-beta primer mix. TCRdb re-analysed the 5' RACE reads in MiXCR, keeping a single row per CDR3 protein. The table includes fewer than 2,000,000 distinct CDR3 sequences, more than 35% detected once. Sequencing was carried out using blood. Receptor source: a human donor in good health.

This clonotype was detected only a few times. V usage is TRBV6-1 and J usage is TRBJ1-5; D unresolved. The CDR3 extends over 15 amino acids. The germline V gene encodes CDR1 MNHNS and CDR2 SASEGT. Between the trimmed V and J ends, which lost 3 bases and 2 bases, there was a span of 11 bases. The CDR3 DNA reads as TGTGCCAGCAGTGAGTCGGGTCCCCGCAATCAGCCCCAGCATTTT. It codes for CASSESGPRNQPQHF.

Details on this clonotype: This may stem from a read error, because a much larger clone lies one nucleotide away. V and J are TRBV4-2 and TRBJ1-1; weak D call: TRBD1 (5 bases). V lost 6 bases and J 6 bases, leaving 14 bases between the germline ends. The CDR3 sequence is 13 residues long. Germline assignment: CDR1 LGHNA and CDR2 YNFKEQ. The CDR3 region has the DNA TGTGCCAGCAGTGGACGGGGGGTATCTGAAGCTTTCTTT. Encoded protein: CASSGRGVSEAFF.

The chain carries TRBV5-1 and TRBJ2-5; D is perhaps TRBD1 (6 bases). V was pared by 4 bases and J by 5 bases, with 15 bases between. Germline lookup yields CDR1 SGHRS and CDR2 YFSETQ. This CDR3 contains 14 residues. CDR3 nucleotide sequence: TGCGCCAGCAGCAGGCAACAGGGATCGGAGACCCAGTACTTC. It is translated as CASSRQQGSETQYF.

The rearrangement links TRBV7-2 to TRBJ1-4, with D tentatively TRBD1 (5 bases). Trimming took off 2 bases at V and 2 bases at J, with 12 bases between the two ends. CDR3 length equals 16 residues. Germline CDR1 reads SGHTA; CDR2 reads FQGNSA. This chain's CDR3 is CASSLRQGGTNEKLFF. The CDR3 DNA follows: TGTGCCAGCAGCTTAAGGCAGGGAGGTACTAATGAAAAACTGTTTTTT.

The chain employs TRBV12-3 or TRBV12-4 and TRBJ1-1, with D uncertain. CDR3 length: 13 residues. The V gene lost 3 bases and the J gene lost 2 bases, with 7 bases spanning the gap. The CDR3 DNA is TGTGCCAGCAGTTTGAGGATTAACACTGAAGCTTTCTTT. It is translated as CASSLRINTEAFF.

This clonotype was observed a handful of times. The genes are TRBV4-3 and TRBJ2-4; TRBD1 matches 7 bases. Near its end, the DNA agrees better with TRBJ2-7, so the J call may be wrong. Germline values: CDR1 LGHNA, CDR2 YSLEER. The CDR3 contains 16 residues. CDR3 loop: CASSQGTGVLNNEQYF. The DNA for the CDR3 is TGCGCCAGCAGCCAAGGAACAGGGGTGTTAAACAACGAGCAGTACTTC.

V is TRBV7-8 and J is TRBJ2-3, with TRBD1 as a possible D gene (5 bases). The CDR3 covers 16 residues. Germline CDR1 and CDR2: SGHVS and FQNEAQ. V dropped 6 bases and J dropped 6 bases, with 22 bases sitting between them. The CDR3 is CASSSTDAMSSDTQYF. CDR3 in DNA: TGTGCCAGCAGTTCGACAGACGCGATGAGTAGTGATACGCAGTATTTT.

This rearrangement joins TRBV11-2 to TRBJ2-1; no definite D call. Deletions cut 2 bases from V and 11 bases from J, with 13 bases between. Germline V lookup: CDR1 SGHAT, CDR2 FQNNGV. The length of the CDR3 is 13 residues. The CDR3 bases are TGTGCCAGCAGCTTAATGGAGTATAATAAGCAGTTCTTC. Translated, it gives CASSLMEYNKQFF.